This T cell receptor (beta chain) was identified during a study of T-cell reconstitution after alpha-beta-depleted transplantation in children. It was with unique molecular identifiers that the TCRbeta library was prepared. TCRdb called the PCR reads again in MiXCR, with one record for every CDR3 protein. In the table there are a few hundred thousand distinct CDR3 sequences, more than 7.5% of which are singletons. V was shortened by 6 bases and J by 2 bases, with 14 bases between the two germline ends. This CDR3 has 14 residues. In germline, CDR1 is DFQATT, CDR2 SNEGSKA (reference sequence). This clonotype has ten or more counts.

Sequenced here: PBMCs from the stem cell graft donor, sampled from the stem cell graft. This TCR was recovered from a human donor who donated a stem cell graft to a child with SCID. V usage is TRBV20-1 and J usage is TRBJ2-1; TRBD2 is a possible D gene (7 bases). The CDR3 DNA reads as TGCAGTGCCAGGGAGGGGGGCCCCTACAATGAGCAGTTCTTC. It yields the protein CSAREGGPYNEQFF.